Below are 24 T cell receptor beta chains sequenced from a single sample in a study of siplizumab effects on memory and regulatory T cells. The repertoire was sequenced with immunoSEQ multiplex PCR; TCRdb's copy has only in-frame clones and lacks some. This table holds about 100,000 clones, roughly nine tenths found once. Sequenced sample: Tregs sorted from blood. The receptors shown here come from a human donor in good health.

V usage is TRBV9 and J usage is TRBJ1-4, with 10 bases identical to TRBD1. Germline trimming cut 4 bases from V and 4 bases from J; bases unmatched to any gene: 10. The germline V gene has CDR1 SGDLS and CDR2 YYNGEE. This CDR3 comprises 17 residues. CDR3 DNA: TGTGCCAGCAGCTCTAGGGACAGGGGATATGGTAATGAAAAACTGTTTTTT. It codes for CASSSRDRGYGNEKLFF. The full variable domain, in which reference TRBV9 and TRBJ1-4 provide the parts outside the CDR3, is DSGVTQTPKHLITATGQRVTLRCSPRSGDLSVYWYQQSLDQGLQFLIQYYNGEERAKGNILERFSAQQFPDLHSELNLSSLELGDSALYFCASSSRDRGYGNEKLFFGSGTQLSVL.

V gene TRBV27 combines with J gene TRBJ2-7; tentative D call: TRBD1 (6 bases). V lost 3 bases to trimming and J lost 2 bases, with 11 bases between them. CDR1 and CDR2 from the germline V gene are MNHEY and SMNVEV (reference sequence). CDR3 length: 14 amino acids. CDR3 sequence: CASSLFRGTYEQYF. For the CDR3, the DNA is TGTGCCAGCAGTTTGTTCAGGGGCACCTACGAGCAGTACTTC.

The chain is built from TRBV5-1 and TRBJ2-5; 9 positions agree with TRBD1. V trimming: 4 bases; J trimming: 5 bases; junction bases outside the gene matches: 9. The CDR3 loop spans 15 amino acids. Germline lookup yields CDR1 SGHRS and CDR2 YFSETQ. Here the CDR3 reads CASSVGDRVWETQYF. Written as DNA, the CDR3 is TGCGCCAGCAGCGTCGGGGACAGGGTGTGGGAGACCCAGTACTTC.

The chain's CDR3 is CASSMMHSSYEQYF. The CDR3, as DNA: TGTGCCAGTAGTATGATGCACAGCTCCTACGAGCAGTACTTC. This chain connects TRBV19 to TRBJ2-7; D remains unclear. CDR1 is LNHDA, CDR2 SQIVND, per germline (reference sequence). V lost 3 bases and J lost 0, with 9 bases in between. The CDR3 loop spans 14 amino acids.

The chain recombines TRBV7-3 with TRBJ2-2, with D possibly TRBD1 on 5 matching bases. The V gene's germline CDR1 is SGHTA and CDR2 FQGTGA. V lost 3 bases and J lost 5, with 10 bases in between. CDR3 length equals 14 residues. Here the CDR3 DNA reads TGTGCCAGCAGCTTGGAAGGGGTGACCGGGGAGCTGTTTTTT. Translated: CASSLEGVTGELFF.

The V gene is TRBV5-1, the J gene TRBJ1-2, with TRBD1 identical over 8 bases. Germline trimming cut 0 bases from V and 2 bases from J; bases unmatched to any gene: 0. This CDR3 region has 14 residues. Germline lookup yields CDR1 SGHRS and CDR2 YFSETQ. The CDR3 sequence is CASSLGDRNYGYTF. The CDR3 DNA is TGCGCCAGCAGCTTGGGGGACAGGAACTATGGCTACACCTTC.

The V and J genes are TRBV18 and TRBJ2-2; no definite D call. Per germline, CDR1 KGHSH and CDR2 LQKENI. The V gene lost 4 bases and the J gene lost 5 bases, with 20 bases spanning the gap. The CDR3 loop spans 17 amino acids. CDR3 nucleotides: TGTGCCAGCTCACGAAGTCAACAGCCGAAAGGGACCGGGGAGCTGTTTTTT. Protein sequence: CASSRSQQPKGTGELFF.

This clone has only one observation. The chain links TRBV19 to TRBJ1-2; D is possibly TRBD1 (5 bases). V was cut by 4 bases and J by 1 base, with 13 bases left in between. CDR3 size: 15 residues. Germline V gives CDR1 LNHDA, CDR2 SQIVND (reference sequence). CDR3 in amino acids: CASSTWTLINYGYTF. The CDR3 coding sequence is TGTGCCAGTAGTACCTGGACACTTATTAACTATGGCTACACCTTC.

V gene TRBV10-3 combines with J gene TRBJ2-7; 8 bases line up with TRBD2. CDR1 ENHRY and CDR2 SYGVKD come from the germline V gene. The CDR3 has 13 residues. V lost 10 bases, J lost 7 bases, and 12 bases stayed unmatched. Here the CDR3 DNA reads TGTGCCACCCTCGGACTAGCTTTGGGGGAGCAGTACTTC. Residues: CATLGLALGEQYF.

The CDR3 region is CATSTASGRTTLGQYF. CDR3 nucleotides: TGTGCCACCAGCACTGCGAGCGGGCGGACAACCCTCGGGCAGTACTTC. The chain joins TRBV15 to TRBJ2-7, with a tentative D call TRBD2 (6 bases). CDR1 and CDR2 from the germline V gene are LNHNV and YYDKDF (reference sequence). V was trimmed by 4 bases and J by 9 bases, leaving 25 bases between them. The CDR3 has 16 residues. Full variable domain (rest looked up from reference TRBV15 and TRBJ2-7): DAMVIQNPRYQVTQFGKPVTLSCSQTLNHNVMYWYQQKSSQAPKLLFHYYDKDFNNEADTPDNFQSRRPNTSFCFLDIRSPGLGDTAMYLCATSTASGRTTLGQYFGPGTRLTVT.

The CDR3 sequence is CASSRGQTLVGGYTF. The CDR3 bases are TGTGCCAGCAGCAGGGGACAGACCCTCGTCGGTGGCTACACCTTC. The chain carries TRBV5-4 and TRBJ1-2; 7 nucleotides match TRBD1. The CDR3 consists of 15 residues. In germline, CDR1 is SGHNT, CDR2 YYREEE (reference sequence). V lost 4 bases, J lost 7 bases, and 13 bases stayed unmatched.

The chain combines TRBV6-5 with TRBJ1-2, with D perhaps matching TRBD1 (5 bases). Per germline, CDR1 MNHEY and CDR2 SVGAGI. Deletions cut 2 bases from V and 3 bases from J, with 13 bases between. The CDR3 spans 15 residues. Here the CDR3 DNA reads TGTGCCAGCAGTTACCGGGTCGGGGGGGACTATGGCTACACCTTC. It codes for CASSYRVGGDYGYTF.

A single count supports this clone. The V gene is TRBV28, the J gene TRBJ2-7; the match to TRBD2 covers 10 bases. Unmatched junction bases numbered 12, after V lost 6 bases and J lost 4 bases. The CDR3 sequence is 16 residues long. Per germline, CDR1 MDHEN and CDR2 SYDVKM. The CDR3, as DNA: TGTGCCAGCAGAAAGAACTCAGCGGGAGGGATGTACGAGCAGTACTTC. Residues: CASRKNSAGGMYEQYF.

The count of this clone is one. The V and J genes are TRBV27 and TRBJ1-2; D possibly corresponds to TRBD1 (5 bases). CDR1 MNHEY and CDR2 SMNVEV come from the germline V gene (reference sequence). This CDR3 is 13 amino acids long. V shed 5 bases and J shed 5 bases, with 12 bases lying between them. In DNA, the CDR3 is TGTGCCAGCAGTGAAAATGGGGGATATGGCTACACCTTC. Translated: CASSENGGYGYTF.

The V and J genes are TRBV14 and TRBJ2-3; D remains ambiguous. The CDR3 extends over 14 amino acids. Germline V gene sequence: CDR1 SGHDN, CDR2 FVKESK. The germline V and J ends were trimmed by 1 base and 4 bases, with 9 bases remaining between them. In DNA, the CDR3 is TGTGCCAGCAGCCAAGCACTCCATCCAGATACGCAGTATTTT. Protein product: CASSQALHPDTQYF. Full variable domain (rest looked up from reference TRBV14 and TRBJ2-3): EAGVTQFPSHSVIEKGQTVTLRCDPISGHDNLYWYRRVMGKEIKFLLHFVKESKQDESGMPNNRFLAERTGGTYSTLKVQPAELEDSGVYFCASSQALHPDTQYFGPGTRLTVL.

The rearrangement uses TRBV6-6 and TRBJ2-5, with D possibly matching TRBD1 (6 bases). The CDR3 has 16 amino acids. CDR1 MNHNY and CDR2 SVGAGI come from the germline V gene (reference sequence). V was trimmed by 1 base and J by 2 bases, leaving 14 bases between them. CDR3 DNA sequence: TGTGCCAGCAGTTACTGGGCTACAGGGATTCAAGAGACCCAGTACTTC. Protein sequence: CASSYWATGIQETQYF.

This chain joins TRBV19 and TRBJ2-3, with D unclear. Per the germline V gene, CDR1 is LNHDA and CDR2 is SQIVND (reference sequence). This CDR3 has 12 residues. V dropped 5 bases and J dropped 7 bases, with 10 bases sitting between them. In DNA form, the CDR3 reads TGTGCCAGTAGTCAAGACGGTTATACGCAGTATTTT. Translation gives CASSQDGYTQYF.

This chain uses TRBV5-6 with TRBJ1-4, with D perhaps TRBD1 (6 bases). The CDR3 is 13 residues long. CDR1 and CDR2 (germline): SGHDT, YYEEEE. V lost 4 bases, J lost 8 bases, and 12 bases lay in between. The CDR3 DNA follows: TGTGCCAGCAGCCCGGGGGGACAAGAAAAACTGTTTTTT. Residues: CASSPGGQEKLFF. Using reference TRBV5-6 and TRBJ1-4 for the parts outside the CDR3, the full variable domain is DAGVTQSPTHLIKTRGQQVTLRCSPKSGHDTVSWYQQALGQGPQFIFQYYEEEERQRGNFPDRFSGHQFPNYSSELNVNALLLGDSALYLCASSPGGQEKLFFGSGTQLSVL.

This sequence joins TRBV7-9 and TRBJ2-5; weak D call: TRBD2 (6 bases). This CDR3 is built from 14 residues. V dropped 5 bases and J dropped 1 base, with 11 bases sitting between them. Germline CDR1 reads SEHNR; CDR2 reads FQNEAQ (reference sequence). The CDR3 DNA reads TGTGCCAGCAGCCCGGGGACTGTCCAAGAGACCCAGTACTTC. Encoded protein: CASSPGTVQETQYF.

This clone was observed once. V usage is TRBV7-3 and J usage is TRBJ1-1, with D uncertain. CDR3 size: 14 residues. Germline V gives CDR1 SGHTA, CDR2 FQGTGA. V lost 5 bases, J lost 1 base, and 11 bases lay in between. CDR3 in amino acids: CASSTRGGNTEAFF. CDR3 sequence (DNA): TGTGCCAGCAGCACCAGAGGAGGGAACACTGAAGCTTTCTTT.

As DNA, the CDR3 is TGTGCCAGCAGTTACTCGCCAGTTAACCCCTACGAGCAGTACTTC. Translated: CASSYSPVNPYEQYF. This chain joins TRBV6-5 and TRBJ2-7, with D uncertain. The CDR3 sequence is 15 residues long. Deletions cut 0 bases from V and 2 bases from J, with 11 bases between. Germline lookup yields CDR1 MNHEY and CDR2 SVGAGI.

V is TRBV6-1 and J is TRBJ1-1; TRBD1 aligns across 12 bases. Germline V gene lookup returns CDR1 MNHNS and CDR2 SASEGT. Trimming cost V 8 bases and J 3 bases; bases outside gene matches: 4. The CDR3 consists of 14 residues. The CDR3 spells CASGDRGPHTEAFF. Here the CDR3 DNA reads TGTGCCAGCGGGGACAGGGGGCCGCACACTGAAGCTTTCTTT.

The CDR3 here is CASSIQGQMNTEAFF. The CDR3 DNA reads as TGTGCCAGTAGTATACAGGGACAGATGAACACTGAAGCTTTCTTT. V usage is TRBV19 and J usage is TRBJ1-1; TRBD1 matches 7 bases. Germline trimming cut 2 bases from V and 0 bases from J; bases unmatched to any gene: 3. Germline V gene data show CDR1 as LNHDA and CDR2 as SQIVND (reference sequence). The CDR3 sequence is 15 residues long. The variable domain in full, completed from reference TRBV19 and TRBJ1-1, reads DGGITQSPKYLFRKEGQNVTLSCEQNLNHDAMYWYRQDPGQGLRLIYYSQIVNDFQKGDIAEGYSVSREKKESFPLTVTSAQKNPTAFYLCASSIQGQMNTEAFFGQGTRLTVV.

The rearrangement uses TRBV7-9 and TRBJ2-7; D unresolved. The CDR3 is 13 residues long. V was trimmed by 5 bases and J by 4 bases, leaving 12 bases between them. Looked up from germline, CDR1 is SEHNR and CDR2 is FQNEAQ (reference sequence). The CDR3 DNA sequence: TGTGCCAGCAGCGCCCTCGGGTTTTACGAGCAGTACTTC. Residues: CASSALGFYEQYF.